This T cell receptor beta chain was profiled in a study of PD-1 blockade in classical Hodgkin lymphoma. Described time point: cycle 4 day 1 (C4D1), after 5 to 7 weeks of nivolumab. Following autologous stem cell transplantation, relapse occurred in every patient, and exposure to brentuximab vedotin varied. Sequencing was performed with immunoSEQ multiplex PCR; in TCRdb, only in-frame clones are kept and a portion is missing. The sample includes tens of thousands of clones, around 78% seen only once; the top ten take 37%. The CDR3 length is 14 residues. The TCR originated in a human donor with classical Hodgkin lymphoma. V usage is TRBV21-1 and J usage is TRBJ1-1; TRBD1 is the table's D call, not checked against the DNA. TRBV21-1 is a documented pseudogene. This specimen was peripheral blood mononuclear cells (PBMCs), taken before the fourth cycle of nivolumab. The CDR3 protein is CASTLGQGSTEAFF. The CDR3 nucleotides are TGTGCCAGCACCCTAGGACAGGGAAGCACTGAAGCTTTCTTT.